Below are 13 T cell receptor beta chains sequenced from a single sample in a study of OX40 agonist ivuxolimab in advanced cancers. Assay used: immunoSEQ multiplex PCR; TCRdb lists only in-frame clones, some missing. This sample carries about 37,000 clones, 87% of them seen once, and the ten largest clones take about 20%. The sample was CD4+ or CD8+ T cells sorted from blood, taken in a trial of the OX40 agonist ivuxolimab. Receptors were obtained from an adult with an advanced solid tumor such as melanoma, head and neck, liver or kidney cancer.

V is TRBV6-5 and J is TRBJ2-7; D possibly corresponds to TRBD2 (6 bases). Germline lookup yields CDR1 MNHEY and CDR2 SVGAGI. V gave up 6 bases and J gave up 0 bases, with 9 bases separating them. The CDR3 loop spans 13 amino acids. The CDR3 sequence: CASRAGSSYEQYF. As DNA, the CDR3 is TGTGCCAGCAGAGCGGGCTCCTCCTACGAGCAGTACTTC.

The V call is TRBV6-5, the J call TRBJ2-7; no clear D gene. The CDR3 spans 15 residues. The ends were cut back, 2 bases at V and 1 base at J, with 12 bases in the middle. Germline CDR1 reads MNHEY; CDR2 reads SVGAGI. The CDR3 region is CASSYGSGGSYEQYF. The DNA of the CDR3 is TGTGCCAGCAGTTACGGAAGTGGCGGATCCTACGAGCAGTACTTC.

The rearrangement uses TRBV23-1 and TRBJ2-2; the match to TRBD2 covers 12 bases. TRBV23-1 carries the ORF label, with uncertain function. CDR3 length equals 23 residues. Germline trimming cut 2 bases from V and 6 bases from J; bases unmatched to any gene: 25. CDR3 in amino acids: CASSQRTYLGPGPSGGAPGELFF. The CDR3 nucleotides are TGCGCCAGCAGTCAACGAACTTATCTGGGGCCAGGACCTAGCGGGGGGGCCCCCGGGGAGCTGTTTTTT.

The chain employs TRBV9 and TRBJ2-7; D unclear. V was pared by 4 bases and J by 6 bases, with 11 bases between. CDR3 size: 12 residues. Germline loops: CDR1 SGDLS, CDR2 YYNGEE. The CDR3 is CASSLEWSEQYF. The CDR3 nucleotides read TGTGCCAGCAGCTTGGAGTGGTCCGAGCAGTACTTC.

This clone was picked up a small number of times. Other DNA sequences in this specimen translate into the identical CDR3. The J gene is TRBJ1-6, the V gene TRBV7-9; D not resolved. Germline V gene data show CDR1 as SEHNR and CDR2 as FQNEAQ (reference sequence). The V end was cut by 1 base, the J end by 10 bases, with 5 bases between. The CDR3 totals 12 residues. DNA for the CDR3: TGTGCCAGCAGCTTAGGAGGGTCACCCCTCCACTTT. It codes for CASSLGGSPLHF.

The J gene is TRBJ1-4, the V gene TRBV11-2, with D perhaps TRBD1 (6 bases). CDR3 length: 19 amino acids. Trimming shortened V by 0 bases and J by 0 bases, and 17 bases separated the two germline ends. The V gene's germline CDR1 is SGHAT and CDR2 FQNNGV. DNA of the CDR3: TGTGCCAGCAGCTTAGATTGGGGTCCAGGGGCGACAACTAATGAAAAACTGTTTTTT. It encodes CASSLDWGPGATTNEKLFF.

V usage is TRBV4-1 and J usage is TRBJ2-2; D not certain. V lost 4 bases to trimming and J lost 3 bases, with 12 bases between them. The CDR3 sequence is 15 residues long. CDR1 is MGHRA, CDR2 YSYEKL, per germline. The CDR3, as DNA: TGCGCCAGCAGCCTCACGCGCGGAGACACCGGGGAGCTGTTTTTT. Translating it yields CASSLTRGDTGELFF.

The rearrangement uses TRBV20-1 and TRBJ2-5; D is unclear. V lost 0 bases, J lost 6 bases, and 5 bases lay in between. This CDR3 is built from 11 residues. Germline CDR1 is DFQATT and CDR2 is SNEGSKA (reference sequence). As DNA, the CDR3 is TGCAGTGCTAGAGATCGGAAGACCCAGTACTTC. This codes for CSARDRKTQYF.

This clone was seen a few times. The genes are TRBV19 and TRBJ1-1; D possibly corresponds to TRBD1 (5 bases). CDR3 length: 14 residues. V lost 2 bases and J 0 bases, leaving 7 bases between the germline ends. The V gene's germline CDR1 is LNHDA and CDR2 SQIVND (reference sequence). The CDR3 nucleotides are TGTGCCAGTAGTATAAGGGACTTGAACACTGAAGCTTTCTTT. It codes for CASSIRDLNTEAFF.

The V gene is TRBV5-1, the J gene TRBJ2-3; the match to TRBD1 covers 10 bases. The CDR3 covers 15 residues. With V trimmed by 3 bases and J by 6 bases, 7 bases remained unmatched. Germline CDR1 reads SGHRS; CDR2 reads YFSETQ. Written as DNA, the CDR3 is TGCGCCAGCAGCTCGTGGGACAGGGGTTCGGATACGCAGTATTTT. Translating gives CASSSWDRGSDTQYF.

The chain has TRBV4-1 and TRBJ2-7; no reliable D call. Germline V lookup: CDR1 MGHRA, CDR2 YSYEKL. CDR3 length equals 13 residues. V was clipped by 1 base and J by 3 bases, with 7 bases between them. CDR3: CASSQGEVYEQYF. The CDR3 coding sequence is TGCGCCAGCAGCCAAGGAGAGGTCTACGAGCAGTACTTC.

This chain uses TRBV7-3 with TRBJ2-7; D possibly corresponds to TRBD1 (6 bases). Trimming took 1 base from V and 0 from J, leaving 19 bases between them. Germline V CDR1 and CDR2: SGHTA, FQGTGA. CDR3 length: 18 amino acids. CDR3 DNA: TGTGCCAGCAGCTTAATGGAAGTCGAACAGGGTCTCTCCTACGAGCAGTACTTC. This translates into CASSLMEVEQGLSYEQYF.

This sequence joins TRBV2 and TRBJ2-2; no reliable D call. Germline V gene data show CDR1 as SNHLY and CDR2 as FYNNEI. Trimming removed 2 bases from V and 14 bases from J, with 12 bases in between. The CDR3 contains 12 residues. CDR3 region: CASSELVELLFF. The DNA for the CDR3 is TGTGCCAGCAGTGAATTGGTAGAACTACTGTTTTTT.